The source of this TCR beta chain is a study of blood T cell repertoires in COVID-19. As originally analysed: Amplification of reference gene primers was used by the study to estimate nucleated cell counts. The method was immunoSEQ multiplex PCR; TCRdb's version includes in-frame clones alone and lacks a portion of them. From that table come the V and J calls and clone size; the DNA was used to work out D and trimming. The sample lists about 140,000 clones; under 85% were seen once. Material for sequencing was peripheral blood. The source is a human donor in a cohort sampled during active COVID-19.

Written as DNA, the CDR3 is TGTGCCAGCAGCTTAACAGGGGGCGCGTCCACTGAAGCTTTCTTT. Its translation is CASSLTGGASTEAFF. The chain joins TRBV7-3 to TRBJ1-1; 7 nucleotides line up with TRBD1. Germline CDR1 is SGHTA and CDR2 is FQGTGA. CDR3 length: 15 residues. V lost 0 bases, J lost 4 bases, and 5 bases stayed unmatched. Full variable domain (remainder filled in from reference TRBV7-3 and TRBJ1-1): GAGVSQTPSNKVTEKGKYVELRCDPISGHTALYWYRQSLGQGPEFLIYFQGTGAADDSGLPNDRFFAVRPEGSVSTLKIQRTERGDSAVYLCASSLTGGASTEAFFGQGTRLTVV.